The 25 T cell receptor beta chains given below trace back to one sample, sequenced in a study of cytomegalovirus exposure and HLA in healthy donors. The study ran its PCR with 60 Vbeta and 13 Jbeta primers. Measured with immunoSEQ multiplex PCR; TCRdb has only the in-frame clones, and not every one. The table shows approximately 170,000 clones, with around 77% occurring only once. The sequencing input was PBMCs. Every receptor here comes from a woman aged 18-30 years in good health and CMV-seronegative.

V gene TRBV14 combines with J gene TRBJ2-1, with 8 bases identical to TRBD2. CDR1 is SGHDN, CDR2 FVKESK, per germline. There are 14 residues in the CDR3. V lost 4 bases to trimming and J lost 9 bases; unmatched junction nucleotides: 8. The CDR3 region has the DNA TGTGCCAGCAGCCTCATTGCGGGGGGCCTTGAGCAGTTCTTC. Translated: CASSLIAGGLEQFF.

The chain combines TRBV4-3 with TRBJ2-5, with TRBD2 matching over 12 bases. The CDR3 consists of 16 residues. From germline, CDR1 is LGHNA and CDR2 YSLEER. V lost 1 base, J lost 1 base, and 1 base stayed unmatched. CDR3 in amino acids: CASSQGTSGTQETQYF. The CDR3 nucleotides read TGCGCCAGCAGCCAAGGGACTAGCGGGACCCAAGAGACCCAGTACTTC.

In DNA, the CDR3 is TGTGCCAGCAGCCAAGATTTGATAGCGGGGTACTCTGGGGCCAACGTCCTGACTTTC. Protein sequence: CASSQDLIAGYSGANVLTF. The V gene is TRBV4-2, the J gene TRBJ2-6; 8 bases are shared with TRBD2. The V segment lost 0 bases and the J segment 0 bases; nucleotides outside the gene matches: 7. Germline CDR1 reads LGHNA; CDR2 reads YNFKEQ. This CDR3 is 19 amino acids long.

This clone was counted a few times. The V gene is TRBV7-3, the J gene TRBJ2-1; 8 nucleotides agree with TRBD2. Germline values: CDR1 SGHTA, CDR2 FQGTGA. This CDR3 is built from 17 residues. Trimming removed 1 base from V and 1 base from J; junction bases left unmatched: 6. CDR3 in amino acids: CASSLIASGGSYNEQFF. The CDR3 DNA reads as TGTGCCAGCAGCTTAATCGCGTCGGGGGGGTCCTACAATGAGCAGTTCTTC. Based on the CDR3 plus reference TRBV7-3 and TRBJ2-1, the full variable domain is GAGVSQTPSNKVTEKGKYVELRCDPISGHTALYWYRQSLGQGPEFLIYFQGTGAADDSGLPNDRFFAVRPEGSVSTLKIQRTERGDSAVYLCASSLIASGGSYNEQFFGPGTRLTVL.

This clone was detected only a few times. The V and J genes are TRBV30 and TRBJ2-7; D perhaps matches TRBD1 (6 bases). Germline-derived CDR1 and CDR2 are GTSNPN and SVGIG (reference sequence). With 3 bases removed from V and 4 bases from J, the gap between germline ends came to 13 bases. The CDR3 extends over 13 amino acids. The CDR3 region has the DNA TGTGCCTGGAGAGGACAGTCCCTTTACGAGCAGTACTTC. Translating it yields CAWRGQSLYEQYF. Complete variable domain (other parts from reference TRBV30 and TRBJ2-7): SQTIHQWPATLVQPVGSPLSLECTVEGTSNPNLYWYRQAAGRGLQLLFYSVGIGQISSEVPQNLSASRPQDRQFILSSKKLLLSDSGFYLCAWRGQSLYEQYFGPGTRLTVT.

The rearrangement uses TRBV11-2 and TRBJ2-7; TRBD1 agrees at 8 bases. Germline loops: CDR1 SGHAT, CDR2 FQNNGV. The CDR3 is 15 amino acids. With V trimmed by 1 base and J by 3 bases, 5 bases remained unmatched. The CDR3 nucleotides read TGTGCCAGCAGCTTAGCCATACAGGGGGGCTACGAGCAGTACTTC. Translated, it gives CASSLAIQGGYEQYF.

The J gene is TRBJ2-2, the V gene TRBV5-1; no reliable D call. The CDR3 length is 15 residues. Germline V gene data show CDR1 as SGHRS and CDR2 as YFSETQ. V lost 4 bases and J 1 base, leaving 11 bases between the germline ends. The CDR3 loop reads CASSRESKNTGELFF. CDR3 in DNA: TGCGCCAGCAGCCGCGAGTCCAAGAACACCGGGGAGCTGTTTTTT.

J is TRBJ1-6 and V is TRBV4-1, with TRBD1 matching over 10 bases. Germline trimming cut 5 bases from V and 0 bases from J; bases unmatched to any gene: 7. CDR3 length: 18 amino acids. Germline CDR1 MGHRA, CDR2 YSYEKL. The DNA for the CDR3 is TGCGCCAGCAGCTTGGGACAGGGGTTCAGCTCCTATAATTCACCCCTCCACTTT. It translates to CASSLGQGFSSYNSPLHF.

The chain carries TRBV18 and TRBJ1-3; 10 bases fit TRBD1. The junction had 5 bases not matched to a gene; V was cut back by 3 bases and J by 0 bases. Germline CDR1 reads KGHSH; CDR2 reads LQKENI. This CDR3 region has 17 residues. In DNA, the CDR3 is TGTGCCAGCTCACCGACAGGGGGCTTTCGCTCTGGAAACACCATATATTTT. Translated: CASSPTGGFRSGNTIYF.

The CDR3 protein is CASSLPTGGGTQYF. CDR3 nucleotide sequence: TGTGCCAGCAGTTTACCGACAGGTGGGGGGACCCAGTACTTC. The chain recombines TRBV28 with TRBJ2-5; perhaps TRBD1 as D (6 bases). The CDR3 consists of 14 residues. Trimming pared 2 bases from V and 7 bases from J, leaving 14 bases between. The germline gives CDR1 MDHEN, CDR2 SYDVKM.

The chain links TRBV11-2 to TRBJ1-5; 8 nucleotides align to TRBD1. From germline, CDR1 is SGHAT and CDR2 FQNNGV. V was clipped by 6 bases and J by 1 base; unmatched bases: 11. This CDR3 comprises 17 residues. The CDR3 sequence: CASSPGRGLRSNQPQHF. Here the CDR3 DNA reads TGTGCCAGCAGTCCCGGCAGGGGGCTAAGGAGCAATCAGCCCCAGCATTTT.

The chain uses TRBV27 and TRBJ1-1, with 9 positions matching TRBD1. CDR1 and CDR2 from the germline V gene are MNHEY and SMNVEV (reference sequence). Trimming cost V 3 bases and J 5 bases; bases outside gene matches: 10. The CDR3 consists of 16 residues. The DNA for the CDR3 is TGTGCCAGCAGTTTGGGGGACAGGGCATATTGGACTGAAGCTTTCTTT. Its translation: CASSLGDRAYWTEAFF.

V is TRBV5-6 and J is TRBJ2-3, with TRBD1 identical over 9 bases. In germline, CDR1 is SGHDT, CDR2 YYEEEE. V shed 5 bases and J 2 bases; nucleotides not matched to a gene: 6. The CDR3 is 15 residues long. CDR3 loop: CASSLGQGSTDTQYF. The CDR3 coding sequence is TGTGCCAGCAGTCTTGGACAGGGGTCCACAGATACGCAGTATTTT.

This clone was found a few times. This chain links TRBV19 with TRBJ1-3; D gene unclear. V was cut by 10 bases and J by 3 bases, with 13 bases left in between. The CDR3 covers 13 residues. Germline V gene data show CDR1 as LNHDA and CDR2 as SQIVND (reference sequence). CDR3 DNA sequence: TGTGCCAATTTGACGGGTTATGGAAACACCATATATTTT. It is translated as CANLTGYGNTIYF. The whole variable domain, remainder taken from reference TRBV19 and TRBJ1-3, is DGGITQSPKYLFRKEGQNVTLSCEQNLNHDAMYWYRQDPGQGLRLIYYSQIVNDFQKGDIAEGYSVSREKKESFPLTVTSAQKNPTAFYLCANLTGYGNTIYFGEGSWLTVV.

The V call is TRBV28, the J call TRBJ1-2; a weak D match, TRBD1 (5 bases). CDR3 length equals 13 residues. Germline V gives CDR1 MDHEN, CDR2 SYDVKM. V was shortened by 3 bases and J by 4 bases, with 9 bases between the two germline ends. CDR3: CASSFGAGYGYTF. Written as DNA, the CDR3 is TGTGCCAGCAGTTTTGGGGCAGGCTATGGCTACACCTTC.

This sequence joins TRBV11-2 and TRBJ2-2; 14 bases are shared with TRBD2. Germline loops: CDR1 SGHAT, CDR2 FQNNGV. This CDR3 contains 15 residues. Unmatched junction bases numbered 2, after V lost 7 bases and J lost 4 bases. The chain's CDR3 is CASTGLAGGTGELFF. The CDR3, as DNA: TGTGCCAGCACCGGACTAGCGGGAGGCACCGGGGAGCTGTTTTTT. Variable domain in full (rest from reference TRBV11-2 and TRBJ2-2): EAGVAQSPRYKIIEKRQSVAFWCNPISGHATLYWYQQILGQGPKLLIQFQNNGVVDDSQLPKDRFSAERLKGVDSTLKIQPAKLEDSAVYLCASTGLAGGTGELFFGEGSRLTVL.

This clone was counted once. The rearrangement links TRBV7-9 to TRBJ2-1; D not resolved. V lost 1 base, J lost 5 bases, and 9 bases lay in between. The V gene's germline CDR1 is SEHNR and CDR2 FQNEAQ (reference sequence). The length of the CDR3 is 14 residues. The CDR3 protein is CASSLVQPNNEQFF. In DNA form, the CDR3 reads TGTGCCAGCAGCTTAGTACAGCCAAACAATGAGCAGTTCTTC.

J is TRBJ1-3 and V is TRBV9; 7 nucleotides match TRBD1. The CDR3 contains 16 residues. Looked up from germline, CDR1 is SGDLS and CDR2 is YYNGEE. J was trimmed by 2 bases and V by 0 bases; bases with no gene match: 5. The CDR3 nucleotides read TGTGCCAGCAGCGTAGTGACAGGGCTGGCTGGAAACACCATATATTTT. Translation gives CASSVVTGLAGNTIYF. Complete variable domain (other parts from reference TRBV9 and TRBJ1-3): DSGVTQTPKHLITATGQRVTLRCSPRSGDLSVYWYQQSLDQGLQFLIQYYNGEERAKGNILERFSAQQFPDLHSELNLSSLELGDSALYFCASSVVTGLAGNTIYFGEGSWLTVV.

V usage is TRBV28 and J usage is TRBJ1-5; D is unresolved. The ends were cut back, 4 bases at V and 1 base at J, with 11 bases in the middle. The CDR3 extends over 15 amino acids. The germline V gene has CDR1 MDHEN and CDR2 SYDVKM. CDR3 DNA: TGTGCCAGCAGTTCGGTCAAGAGGAGCAATCAGCCCCAGCATTTT. Translated: CASSSVKRSNQPQHF.

This rearrangement joins TRBV19 to TRBJ1-5, with a weak D call TRBD1 (5 bases). The CDR3 covers 13 residues. V was shortened by 7 bases and J by 4 bases, with 11 bases between the two germline ends. Germline V gives CDR1 LNHDA, CDR2 SQIVND (reference sequence). DNA for the CDR3: TGTGCCAGTACAGGGCAGATTAATCAGCCCCAGCATTTT. Its protein product is CASTGQINQPQHF.

The chain uses TRBV6-1 and TRBJ2-7, with D unresolved. There are 13 residues in the CDR3. Germline values: CDR1 MNHNS, CDR2 SASEGT. With 6 bases removed from V and 0 bases from J, the gap between germline ends came to 9 bases. CDR3 in amino acids: CASSGTVSYEQYF. DNA for the CDR3: TGTGCCAGCAGCGGAACAGTCTCCTACGAGCAGTACTTC.

This rearrangement joins TRBV6-1 to TRBJ1-3; the D is unclear. V was shortened by 8 bases and J by 2 bases, with 16 bases between the two germline ends. Germline V gene lookup returns CDR1 MNHNS and CDR2 SASEGT. The CDR3 spans 15 residues. This CDR3 reads CASGGPGEAGNTIYF. The CDR3 region has the DNA TGTGCCAGCGGAGGGCCCGGGGAAGCTGGAAACACCATATATTTT.

The J gene is TRBJ1-2, the V gene TRBV6-5; D is uncertain. Germline V gives CDR1 MNHEY, CDR2 SVGAGI. This CDR3 contains 14 residues. Trimming cost V 10 bases and J 10 bases, with 25 bases left between them. DNA of the CDR3: TGTGCCACCCGATTCCCCCATAATTCGCGGCTCTACACCTTC. It translates to CATRFPHNSRLYTF.

This chain uses TRBV9 with TRBJ2-2; possibly TRBD1 for D (6 bases). V lost 4 bases to trimming and J lost 8 bases, with 15 bases between them. Per the germline V gene, CDR1 is SGDLS and CDR2 is YYNGEE. This CDR3 comprises 14 residues. The DNA of the CDR3 is TGTGCCAGCAGCACCGAAATCGGACAGGGGGAGCTGTTTTTT. It codes for CASSTEIGQGELFF.

This chain connects TRBV5-4 to TRBJ2-7, with 9 positions matching TRBD1. The germline CDR1 and CDR2 sequences are SGHNT and YYREEE (reference sequence). V dropped 2 bases and J dropped 0; count of bases not matched to a gene: 6. The CDR3 is 16 residues long. CDR3 nucleotide sequence: TGTGCCAGCAGCTTTACCGGGACAGGGAGCTCCTACGAGCAGTACTTC. Protein product: CASSFTGTGSSYEQYF.